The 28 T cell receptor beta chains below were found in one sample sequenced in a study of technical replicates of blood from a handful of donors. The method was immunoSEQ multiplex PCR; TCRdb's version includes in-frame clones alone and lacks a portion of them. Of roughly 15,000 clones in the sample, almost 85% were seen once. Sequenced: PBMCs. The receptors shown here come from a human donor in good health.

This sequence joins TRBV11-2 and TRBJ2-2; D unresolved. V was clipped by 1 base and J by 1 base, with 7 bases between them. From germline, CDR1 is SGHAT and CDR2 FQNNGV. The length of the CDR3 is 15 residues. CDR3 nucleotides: TGTGCCAGCAGCTTAGGACCGGGGAACACCGGGGAGCTGTTTTTT. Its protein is CASSLGPGNTGELFF.

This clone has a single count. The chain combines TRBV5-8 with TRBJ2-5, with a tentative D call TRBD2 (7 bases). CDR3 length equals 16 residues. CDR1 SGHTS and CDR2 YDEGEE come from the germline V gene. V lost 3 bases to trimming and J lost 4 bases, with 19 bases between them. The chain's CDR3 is CASSWVRGLWGETQYF. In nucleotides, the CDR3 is TGTGCCAGCAGCTGGGTGCGGGGGCTGTGGGGAGAGACCCAGTACTTC.

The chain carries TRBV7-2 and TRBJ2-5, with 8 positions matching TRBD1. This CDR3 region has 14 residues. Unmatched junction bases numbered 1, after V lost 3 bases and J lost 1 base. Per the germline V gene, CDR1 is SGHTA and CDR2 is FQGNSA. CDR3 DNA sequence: TGTGCCAGCAGCTTGGGACAGGCCCAAGAGACCCAGTACTTC. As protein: CASSLGQAQETQYF.

CDR3 DNA: TGTGCCAGCAGCAAAAGTAGGACAGGGGCCCATGGCTACACCTTC. It codes for CASSKSRTGAHGYTF. The chain is built from TRBV21-1 and TRBJ1-2; whether TRBD1, the table's D call, matches the DNA was not checked. TRBV21-1 is listed as a pseudogene. The CDR3 covers 15 residues.

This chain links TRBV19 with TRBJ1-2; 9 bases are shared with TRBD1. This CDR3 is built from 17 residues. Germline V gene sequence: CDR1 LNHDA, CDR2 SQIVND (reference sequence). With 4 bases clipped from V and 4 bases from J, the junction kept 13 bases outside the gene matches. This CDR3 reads CASSTLRGQGGGYGYTF. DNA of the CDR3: TGTGCCAGTAGTACCCTTAGGGGACAGGGAGGAGGCTATGGCTACACCTTC.

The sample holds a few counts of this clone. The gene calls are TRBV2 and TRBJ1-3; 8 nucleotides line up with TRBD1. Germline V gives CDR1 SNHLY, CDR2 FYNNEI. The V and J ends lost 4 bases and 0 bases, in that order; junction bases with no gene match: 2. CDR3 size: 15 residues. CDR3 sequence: CASSGTGLSGNTIYF. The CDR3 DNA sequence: TGTGCCAGCAGTGGGACAGGGCTCTCTGGAAACACCATATATTTT.

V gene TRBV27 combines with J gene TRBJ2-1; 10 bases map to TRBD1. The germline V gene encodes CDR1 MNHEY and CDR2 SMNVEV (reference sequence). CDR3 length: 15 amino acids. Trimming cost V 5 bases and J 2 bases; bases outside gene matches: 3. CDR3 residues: CASSTGTGAYNEQFF. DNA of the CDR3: TGTGCCAGCAGTACCGGGACAGGGGCCTACAATGAGCAGTTCTTC.

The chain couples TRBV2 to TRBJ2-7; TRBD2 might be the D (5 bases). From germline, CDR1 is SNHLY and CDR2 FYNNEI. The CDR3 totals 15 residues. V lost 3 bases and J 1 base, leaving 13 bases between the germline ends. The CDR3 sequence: CASSDGVRVSYEQYF. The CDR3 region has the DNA TGTGCCAGCAGTGACGGGGTGAGGGTGTCCTACGAGCAGTACTTC.

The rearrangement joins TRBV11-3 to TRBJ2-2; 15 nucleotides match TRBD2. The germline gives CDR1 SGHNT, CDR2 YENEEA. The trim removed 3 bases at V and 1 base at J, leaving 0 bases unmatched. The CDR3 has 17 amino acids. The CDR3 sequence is CASSLGLAGGNTGELFF. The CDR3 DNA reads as TGTGCCAGCAGCTTGGGACTAGCGGGAGGGAACACCGGGGAGCTGTTTTTT.

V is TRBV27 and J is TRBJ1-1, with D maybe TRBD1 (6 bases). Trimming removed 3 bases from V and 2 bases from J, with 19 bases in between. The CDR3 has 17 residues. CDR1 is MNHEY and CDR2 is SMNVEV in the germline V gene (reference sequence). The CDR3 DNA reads TGTGCCAGCAGTTTTATCGGGTTTGCAGGGACAAACACTGAAGCTTTCTTT. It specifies CASSFIGFAGTNTEAFF.

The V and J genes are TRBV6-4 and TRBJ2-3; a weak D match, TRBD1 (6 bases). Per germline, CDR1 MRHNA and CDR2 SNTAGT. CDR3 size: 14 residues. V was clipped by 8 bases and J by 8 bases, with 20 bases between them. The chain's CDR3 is CASAAGGEEFTQYF. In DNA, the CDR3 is TGTGCCAGCGCGGCTGGGGGCGAGGAGTTTACGCAGTATTTT.

In nucleotides, the CDR3 is TGTGCCAGTAGTCCAGGGCATTCGAACACCGGGGAGCTGTTTTTT. Amino acid sequence: CASSPGHSNTGELFF. V is TRBV19 and J is TRBJ2-2, with D possibly being TRBD1 (5 bases). This CDR3 comprises 15 residues. Germline values: CDR1 LNHDA, CDR2 SQIVND (reference sequence). The V gene lost 5 bases and the J gene lost 0 bases, with 10 bases spanning the gap.

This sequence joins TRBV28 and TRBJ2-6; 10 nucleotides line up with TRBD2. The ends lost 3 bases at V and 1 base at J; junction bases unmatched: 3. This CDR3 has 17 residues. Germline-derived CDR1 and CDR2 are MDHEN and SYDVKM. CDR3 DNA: TGTGCCAGCAGTTTCCCGGGACTAGCGTCTGGGGCCAACGTCCTGACTTTC. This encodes CASSFPGLASGANVLTF. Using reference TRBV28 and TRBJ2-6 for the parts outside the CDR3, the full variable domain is DVKVTQSSRYLVKRTGEKVFLECVQDMDHENMFWYRQDPGLGLRLIYFSYDVKMKEKGDIPEGYSVSREKKERFSLILESASTNQTSMYLCASSFPGLASGANVLTFGAGSRLTVL.

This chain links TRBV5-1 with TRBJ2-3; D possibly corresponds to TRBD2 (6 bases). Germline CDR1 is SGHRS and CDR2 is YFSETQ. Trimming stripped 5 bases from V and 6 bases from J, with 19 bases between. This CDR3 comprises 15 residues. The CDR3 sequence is CASRDPAGEGDTQYF. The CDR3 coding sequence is TGCGCCAGCAGGGATCCAGCGGGCGAAGGGGATACGCAGTATTTT.

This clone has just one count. The CDR3 DNA is TGCGCCAGCAGCTGGACTAGCGGGATCGGGGAGCTGTTTTTT. Encoded protein: CASSWTSGIGELFF. The rearrangement joins TRBV5-1 to TRBJ2-2; TRBD2 aligns across 12 bases. CDR3 size: 14 residues. J gave up 7 bases and V 3 bases, and 1 base lay outside the gene matches. The germline CDR1 and CDR2 sequences are SGHRS and YFSETQ.

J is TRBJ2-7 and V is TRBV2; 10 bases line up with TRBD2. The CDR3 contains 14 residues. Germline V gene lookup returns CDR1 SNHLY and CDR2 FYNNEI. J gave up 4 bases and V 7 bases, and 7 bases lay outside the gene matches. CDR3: CASKRRLAGYEQYF. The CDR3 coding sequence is TGTGCCAGCAAGAGGAGACTAGCGGGTTACGAGCAGTACTTC.

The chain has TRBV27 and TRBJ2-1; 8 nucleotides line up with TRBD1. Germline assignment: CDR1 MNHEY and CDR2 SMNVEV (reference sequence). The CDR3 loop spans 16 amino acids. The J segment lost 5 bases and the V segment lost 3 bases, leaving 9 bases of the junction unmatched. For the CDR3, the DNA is TGTGCCAGCAGTTTTTTGGGACAGGCAAAAGACAATGAGCAGTTCTTC. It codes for CASSFLGQAKDNEQFF.

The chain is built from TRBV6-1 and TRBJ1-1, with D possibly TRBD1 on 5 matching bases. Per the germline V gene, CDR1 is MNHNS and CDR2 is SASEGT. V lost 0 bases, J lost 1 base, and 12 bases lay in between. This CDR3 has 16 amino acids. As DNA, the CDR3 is TGTGCCAGCAGTGAAGCAGCGTGGGGGGGGAACACTGAAGCTTTCTTT. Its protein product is CASSEAAWGGNTEAFF.

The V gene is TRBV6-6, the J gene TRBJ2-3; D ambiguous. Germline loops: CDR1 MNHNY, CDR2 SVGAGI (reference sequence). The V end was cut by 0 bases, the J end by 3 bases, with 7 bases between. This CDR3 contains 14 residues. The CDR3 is CASSYSMTTDTQYF. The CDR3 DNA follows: TGTGCCAGCAGTTACTCGATGACTACAGATACGCAGTATTTT.

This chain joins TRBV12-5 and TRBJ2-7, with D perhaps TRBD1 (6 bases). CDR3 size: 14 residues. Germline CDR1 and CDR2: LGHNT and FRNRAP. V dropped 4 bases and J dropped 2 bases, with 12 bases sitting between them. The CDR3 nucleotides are TGTGCTAGTGGTTCCGGACAGCTCCCCTACGAGCAGTACTTC. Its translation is CASGSGQLPYEQYF.

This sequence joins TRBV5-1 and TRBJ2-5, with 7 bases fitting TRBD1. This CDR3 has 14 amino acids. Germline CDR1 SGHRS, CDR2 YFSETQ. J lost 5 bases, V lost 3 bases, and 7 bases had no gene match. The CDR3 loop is CASSSGTVRETQYF. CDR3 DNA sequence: TGCGCCAGCAGCTCCGGGACAGTACGGGAGACCCAGTACTTC.

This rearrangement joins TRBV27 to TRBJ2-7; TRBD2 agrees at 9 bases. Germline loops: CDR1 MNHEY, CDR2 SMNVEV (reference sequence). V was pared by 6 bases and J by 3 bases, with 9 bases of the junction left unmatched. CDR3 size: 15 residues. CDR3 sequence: CASSLSGGPIYEQYF. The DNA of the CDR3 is TGTGCCAGCAGCCTAAGCGGGGGGCCGATCTACGAGCAGTACTTC.

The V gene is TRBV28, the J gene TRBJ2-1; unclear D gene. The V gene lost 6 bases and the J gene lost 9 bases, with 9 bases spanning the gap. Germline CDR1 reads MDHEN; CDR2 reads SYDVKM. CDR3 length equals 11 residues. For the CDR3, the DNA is TGTGCCAGCAGAGCTAGAGGTGAGCAGTTCTTC. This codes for CASRARGEQFF.

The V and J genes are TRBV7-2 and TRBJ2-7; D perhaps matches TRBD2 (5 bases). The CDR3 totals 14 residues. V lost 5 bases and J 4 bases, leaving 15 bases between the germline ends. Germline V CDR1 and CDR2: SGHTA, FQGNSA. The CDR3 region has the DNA TGTGCCAGCAGCCCGGCGGGCCCCGGGTACGAGCAGTACTTC. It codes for CASSPAGPGYEQYF.

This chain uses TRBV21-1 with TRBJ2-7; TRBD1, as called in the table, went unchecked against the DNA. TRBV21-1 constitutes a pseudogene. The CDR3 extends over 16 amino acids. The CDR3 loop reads CASSKEERQGGYEQYF. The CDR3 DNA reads TGTGCCAGCAGCAAAGAGGAGAGACAGGGTGGGTACGAGCAGTACTTC.

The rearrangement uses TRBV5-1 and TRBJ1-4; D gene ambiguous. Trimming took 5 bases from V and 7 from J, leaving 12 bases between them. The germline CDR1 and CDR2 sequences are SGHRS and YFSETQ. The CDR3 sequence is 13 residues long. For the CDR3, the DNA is TGCGCCAGCAGTCGGGGATCCAGTGAAAAACTGTTTTTT. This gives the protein CASSRGSSEKLFF.

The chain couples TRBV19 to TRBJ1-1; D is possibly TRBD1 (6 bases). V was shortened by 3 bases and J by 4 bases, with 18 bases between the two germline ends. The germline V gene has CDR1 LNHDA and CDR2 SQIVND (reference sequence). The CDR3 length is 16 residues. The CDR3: CASSISPYRVGTEAFF. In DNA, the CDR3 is TGTGCCAGTAGTATTAGCCCTTACAGGGTGGGCACTGAAGCTTTCTTT.

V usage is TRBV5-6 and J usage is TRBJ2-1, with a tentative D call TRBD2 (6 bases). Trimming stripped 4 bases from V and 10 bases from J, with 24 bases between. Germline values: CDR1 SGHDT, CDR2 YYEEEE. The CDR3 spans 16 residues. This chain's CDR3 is CASSAGGGGPAREQFF. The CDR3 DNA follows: TGTGCCAGCAGCGCCGGGGGTGGGGGACCGGCTAGAGAGCAGTTCTTC.